This TCR beta chain was identified in a study of blood T cell repertoires in COVID-19. CDR1 LGHDT and CDR2 YNNKEL come from the germline V gene (reference sequence). The V gene lost 1 base and the J gene lost 2 bases, with 9 bases spanning the gap. There are 14 residues in the CDR3. Seattle's enrolled individuals joined amid active infection and were then monitored longitudinally. The protocol was immunoSEQ multiplex PCR, while the TCRdb copy is restricted to in-frame clones and leaves out a portion. The sample holds about 440,000 clones, approximately 90% seen once. Material for sequencing was peripheral blood. This receptor was identified in a woman between 45 and 60 years old with COVID-19, enrolled during active disease. The J gene is TRBJ2-7, the V gene TRBV3-1 (or the pseudogene TRBV3-2); D call uncertain. The CDR3 sequence: CASSQAQVAYEQYF. The DNA of the CDR3 is TGTGCCAGCAGCCAAGCCCAGGTGGCCTACGAGCAGTACTTC.